This is a list of T cell receptor beta chains from one sample in a study of long-term antiretroviral therapy in people with HIV. This table comes from immunoSEQ multiplex PCR, and its TCRdb copy is limited to in-frame clones, with some not included. The sample gives about 32,000 clones, approximately 85% of which show up once; 8% to 11% is in the top ten. The sequenced sample was unsorted PBMCs, obtained 2.2 years after starting antiretroviral therapy. The receptors were gathered from a man in his late teens or twenties with HIV. Both conserved end residues are part of each CDR3. Each record gives: V gene, J gene, CDR3 length, D gene, clone size, CDR3 DNA, CDR3 protein. The D gene is left open where the match is weak. A clone size is listed for some rows: how often the clone was seen (once, few, many), or a class if it is expanded.

V gene: TRBV28
J gene: TRBJ2-7
CDR3 length: 14
D gene: -
clone size: once
CDR3 DNA: TGTGCCAGCGGCGGGATACTGAGCTCCTACGAGCAGTACTTC
CDR3 protein: CASGGILSSYEQYF

V gene: TRBV7-9
J gene: TRBJ1-1
CDR3 length: 12
D gene: -
clone size: -
CDR3 DNA: TGTGCCAGCAGCCGTCCGAACGCTGAAGCTTTCTTT
CDR3 protein: CASSRPNAEAFF

V gene: TRBV29-1
J gene: TRBJ2-3
CDR3 length: 15
D gene: -
clone size: -
CDR3 DNA: TGCAGCGTTGAAGATCCAAGGGTCAGCACAGATACGCAGTATTTT
CDR3 protein: CSVEDPRVSTDTQYF

V gene: TRBV7-3
J gene: TRBJ2-7
CDR3 length: 15
D gene: TRBD2
clone size: once
CDR3 DNA: TGTGCCAGCAGCTTGGGACTAGCGGACCGCTACGAGCAGTACTTC
CDR3 protein: CASSLGLADRYEQYF

V gene: TRBV11-2
J gene: TRBJ1-2
CDR3 length: 11
D gene: -
clone size: -
CDR3 DNA: TGTGCCAGCAGCTTAGTGGGGGGCTACACCTTC
CDR3 protein: CASSLVGGYTF

V gene: TRBV27
J gene: TRBJ2-1
CDR3 length: 14
D gene: TRBD2
clone size: -
CDR3 DNA: TGTGCCAGCAGTTTCGGGGGGGCCCTCAATGAGCAGTTCTTC
CDR3 protein: CASSFGGALNEQFF

V gene: TRBV2
J gene: TRBJ2-5
CDR3 length: 13
D gene: TRBD2
clone size: once
CDR3 DNA: TGTGCCAGCAGGACTAGCGGGGGTGAGACCCAGTACTTC
CDR3 protein: CASRTSGGETQYF

V gene: TRBV6-5
J gene: TRBJ2-1
CDR3 length: 15
D gene: TRBD2
clone size: -
CDR3 DNA: TGTGCCAGCAGCTTAGCGGGGGCCTACTACAATGAGCAGTTCTTC
CDR3 protein: CASSLAGAYYNEQFF

V gene: TRBV28
J gene: TRBJ1-5
CDR3 length: 17
D gene: -
clone size: -
CDR3 DNA: TGTGCCAGCAGTTCGACGGGACAACCACTTAATATCAGCCCCAGGGGTTTT
CDR3 protein: CASSSTGQPLNISPRGF

V gene: TRBV14
J gene: TRBJ1-2
CDR3 length: 13
D gene: -
clone size: -
CDR3 DNA: TGTGCCAGCAGTCGTGGACGGAGCTATGGCTACACCTTC
CDR3 protein: CASSRGRSYGYTF

V gene: TRBV21-1
J gene: TRBJ2-7
CDR3 length: 17
D gene: -
clone size: -
CDR3 DNA: TGTGCCAGCAGCGATAAGACAGCTAGAGGCCTCTCCTACGAGCAGTACTTC
CDR3 protein: CASSDKTARGLSYEQYF

V gene: TRBV11-2
J gene: TRBJ1-1
CDR3 length: 14
D gene: TRBD1
clone size: -
CDR3 DNA: TGTGCCAGCAGCCCCGTCCGGGACAGCGTTGGGTCTTTCTTT
CDR3 protein: CASSPVRDSVGSFF

V gene: TRBV29-1
J gene: TRBJ2-1
CDR3 length: 14
D gene: TRBD2
clone size: -
CDR3 DNA: TGCAGCGAGTTAAGCGGGGCGTCCTACAATGAGCAGTTCTTC
CDR3 protein: CSELSGASYNEQFF

V gene: TRBV30
J gene: TRBJ2-7
CDR3 length: 12
D gene: TRBD1
clone size: -
CDR3 DNA: TGTGCCTTGACGGGACAGGGTTACGAGCAGTACTTC
CDR3 protein: CALTGQGYEQYF

V gene: TRBV9
J gene: TRBJ2-7
CDR3 length: 14
D gene: TRBD1
clone size: once
CDR3 DNA: TGTGCCAGCAGCGTATCGTACAGGGGGCTTGAGCAGTACTTC
CDR3 protein: CASSVSYRGLEQYF

V gene: TRBV7-2
J gene: TRBJ2-5
CDR3 length: 15
D gene: -
clone size: -
CDR3 DNA: TGTGCCAGCAGCCCTAACCAAGGGATTTCAGAGACCCAGTACTTC
CDR3 protein: CASSPNQGISETQYF

V gene: TRBV25-1
J gene: TRBJ2-6
CDR3 length: 16
D gene: TRBD1
clone size: -
CDR3 DNA: TGTGCCAGCGAGTCCGCAGGGACAGCTGGGGCCAACGTCCTGACTTTC
CDR3 protein: CASESAGTAGANVLTF

V gene: TRBV7-9
J gene: TRBJ2-7
CDR3 length: 17
D gene: -
clone size: -
CDR3 DNA: TGTGCCAGCAGCCACACTTATGCAGTCGAAAGCTCCTACGAGCAGTACTTC
CDR3 protein: CASSHTYAVESSYEQYF

V gene: TRBV7-3
J gene: TRBJ2-7
CDR3 length: 15
D gene: TRBD2
clone size: -
CDR3 DNA: TGTGCCAGCAGCTTTCTAGCGGGAAATCGGTACGAGCAGTACTTC
CDR3 protein: CASSFLAGNRYEQYF

V gene: TRBV30
J gene: TRBJ2-2
CDR3 length: 15
D gene: -
clone size: -
CDR3 DNA: TGTGCCTGGAGTTGGGCAGGGTGGAACACCGGGGAGCTGTTTTTT
CDR3 protein: CAWSWAGWNTGELFF

V gene: TRBV7-3
J gene: TRBJ2-1
CDR3 length: 14
D gene: -
clone size: -
CDR3 DNA: TGTGCCAGCAGCTTAATAGGGCCTTTCAATGAGCAGTTCTTC
CDR3 protein: CASSLIGPFNEQFF

V gene: TRBV5-4
J gene: TRBJ2-7
CDR3 length: 16
D gene: -
clone size: -
CDR3 DNA: TGTGCCAGCAGCGATTTGGGACGGAGCCGAAAGTACGAGCAGTACTTC
CDR3 protein: CASSDLGRSRKYEQYF

V gene: TRBV28
J gene: TRBJ2-7
CDR3 length: 14
D gene: -
clone size: -
CDR3 DNA: TGTGCCAGCAGAAACAGGGAAAGCTCCTACGAGCAGTACTTC
CDR3 protein: CASRNRESSYEQYF

V gene: TRBV27
J gene: TRBJ2-2
CDR3 length: 17
D gene: TRBD2
clone size: -
CDR3 DNA: TGTGCCAGCAGCCCCACCACCGGGACTAGTAGTACCGGGGAGCTGTTTTTT
CDR3 protein: CASSPTTGTSSTGELFF

V gene: TRBV2
J gene: TRBJ2-7
CDR3 length: 15
D gene: TRBD2
clone size: -
CDR3 DNA: TGTGCCAGCAGTGTGGATCTAGCGGGGGTAGACGAGCAGTACTTC
CDR3 protein: CASSVDLAGVDEQYF

V gene: TRBV7-8
J gene: TRBJ2-5
CDR3 length: 12
D gene: -
clone size: -
CDR3 DNA: TGTGCCAGCAGTAGCGGCCAAGAGACCCAGTACTTC
CDR3 protein: CASSSGQETQYF

V gene: TRBV29-1
J gene: TRBJ2-2
CDR3 length: 14
D gene: -
clone size: -
CDR3 DNA: TGCAGCGTTCTGACAGCGACCTTCACCGGGGAGCTGTTTTTT
CDR3 protein: CSVLTATFTGELFF

V gene: TRBV6-5
J gene: TRBJ1-6
CDR3 length: 13
D gene: -
clone size: -
CDR3 DNA: TGTGCCAGCAGTTATTCGGTTAATTCACCCCTCCACTTT
CDR3 protein: CASSYSVNSPLHF

V gene: TRBV6-5
J gene: TRBJ1-2
CDR3 length: 13
D gene: -
clone size: -
CDR3 DNA: TGTGCCAGCACCATAGGAGGGTGGGGAGGCTACACCTTC
CDR3 protein: CASTIGGWGGYTF

V gene: TRBV7-2
J gene: TRBJ2-5
CDR3 length: 14
D gene: -
clone size: -
CDR3 DNA: TGTGCCAGCAGCTTAGAGACTGGGGGAGAGACCCAGTACTTC
CDR3 protein: CASSLETGGETQYF

V gene: TRBV5-8
J gene: TRBJ2-7
CDR3 length: 15
D gene: TRBD1
clone size: -
CDR3 DNA: TGTGCCAGCAGCAAAACCGGGACAGGACCCTACGAGCAGTACTTC
CDR3 protein: CASSKTGTGPYEQYF

V gene: TRBV25-1
J gene: TRBJ2-7
CDR3 length: 12
D gene: -
clone size: -
CDR3 DNA: TGTGCCAGCACCTCGAATTGGGACGAGCAGTACTTC
CDR3 protein: CASTSNWDEQYF

V gene: TRBV7-9
J gene: TRBJ2-2
CDR3 length: 19
D gene: -
clone size: -
CDR3 DNA: TGTGCCAGCAGCTCCCTTGGGGGCGGAGGCCGCCAGAACACCGGGGAGCTGTTTTTT
CDR3 protein: CASSSLGGGGRQNTGELFF

V gene: TRBV5-1
J gene: TRBJ2-5
CDR3 length: 16
D gene: -
clone size: -
CDR3 DNA: TGCGCCAGCAGCTTGGTGGCAGGGAGGGGGCAAGAGACCCAGTACTTC
CDR3 protein: CASSLVAGRGQETQYF

V gene: TRBV19
J gene: TRBJ2-4
CDR3 length: 13
D gene: -
clone size: -
CDR3 DNA: TGTGCCAGTAGTACGGACAAGTCGAGCATTCAGTACTTC
CDR3 protein: CASSTDKSSIQYF

V gene: TRBV27
J gene: TRBJ2-7
CDR3 length: 14
D gene: TRBD2
clone size: -
CDR3 DNA: TGTGCCAGCAGTTTTGGGGGGGGAGCCTACGAGCAGTACTTC
CDR3 protein: CASSFGGGAYEQYF

V gene: TRBV5-6
J gene: TRBJ2-3
CDR3 length: 12
D gene: -
clone size: -
CDR3 DNA: TGTGCCAGCAGCCCTGGCACAGATACGCAGTATTTT
CDR3 protein: CASSPGTDTQYF

V gene: TRBV6-5
J gene: TRBJ2-5
CDR3 length: 13
D gene: -
clone size: -
CDR3 DNA: TGTGCCAGCAGTCTAGCCACCCGGGGGACCCAGTACTTC
CDR3 protein: CASSLATRGTQYF

V gene: TRBV16
J gene: TRBJ1-5
CDR3 length: 16
D gene: TRBD1
clone size: -
CDR3 DNA: TGTGCCAGCAGCCGAGGTTATGACAGGGTAAATCAGCCCCAGCATTTT
CDR3 protein: CASSRGYDRVNQPQHF

V gene: TRBV2
J gene: TRBJ2-6
CDR3 length: 13
D gene: -
clone size: -
CDR3 DNA: TGTGCCAGCAGTGACACTGGGGCCAACGTCCTGACTTTC
CDR3 protein: CASSDTGANVLTF

V gene: TRBV6-5
J gene: TRBJ2-4
CDR3 length: 14
D gene: -
clone size: -
CDR3 DNA: TGTGCCAGCAGTTACCGAACAGGCAAAAACATTCAGTACTTC
CDR3 protein: CASSYRTGKNIQYF

V gene: TRBV30
J gene: TRBJ2-2
CDR3 length: 15
D gene: -
clone size: -
CDR3 DNA: TGTGCCTGGAGTGGACAAGGGGGGCTCACCGGGGAGCTGTTTTTT
CDR3 protein: CAWSGQGGLTGELFF

V gene: TRBV5-1
J gene: TRBJ2-1
CDR3 length: 15
D gene: -
clone size: -
CDR3 DNA: TGCGCCAGCAGCTCGCCCCATCGGGGGGCGGGTGAGCAGTTCTTC
CDR3 protein: CASSSPHRGAGEQFF

V gene: TRBV2
J gene: TRBJ1-4
CDR3 length: 14
D gene: -
clone size: -
CDR3 DNA: TGTGCCAGCAGTGAGAATCGGAGGAGGGAAAAACTGTTTTTT
CDR3 protein: CASSENRRREKLFF

V gene: TRBV6-5
J gene: TRBJ1-5
CDR3 length: 14
D gene: -
clone size: -
CDR3 DNA: TGTGCCAGCAGTTATGAGTACAGCAATCAGCCCCAGCATTTT
CDR3 protein: CASSYEYSNQPQHF

V gene: TRBV29-1
J gene: TRBJ2-7
CDR3 length: 18
D gene: -
clone size: -
CDR3 DNA: TGCAGCGTTGAAGATTCGACTACCCAACGGAATGGTCTCTACGAGCAGTACTTC
CDR3 protein: CSVEDSTTQRNGLYEQYF

V gene: TRBV4-1
J gene: TRBJ2-7
CDR3 length: 14
D gene: -
clone size: -
CDR3 DNA: TGCGCCAGCAGCCAAAATCCGGATTCCTACGAGCAGTACTTC
CDR3 protein: CASSQNPDSYEQYF

V gene: TRBV28
J gene: TRBJ2-1
CDR3 length: 12
D gene: -
clone size: -
CDR3 DNA: TGTGCCAGCAGTAAACTAGTGGGTGAGCAGTTCTTC
CDR3 protein: CASSKLVGEQFF